These 18 T cell receptor beta chains were sequenced from one sample in a study of T cell repertoires in cytomegalovirus infection (dated by TCRdb to between 2019 and 2020). The sample was run on an Illumina HiSeq 1500. TCRdb applied fastp at Q25 and MiXCR to the public reads, then kept only in-frame beta chains. When rows share a CDR3 protein, they turn into one entry using the most common DNA and genes. Within this sample are 300,000 to 450,000 distinct CDR3 sequences, with 15% to 20% of them counted one time only. 7.5% to 9% of the sample is held by the ten biggest clonotypes. Material for sequencing was PBMCs. Receptors were obtained from a human donor in good health (CMV status not recorded). Some clones in this sample may be carry-over from other donors' samples.

This chain links TRBV6-5 with TRBJ2-3; either TRBD1 or TRBD2 may supply D (5 bases each). Germline V gene lookup returns CDR1 MNHEY and CDR2 SVGAGI. V lost 2 bases and J 2 bases, leaving 11 bases between the germline ends. The CDR3 has 15 residues. CDR3 sequence (DNA): TGTGCCAGCAGTTACGCATCGGGGCCCACAGATACGCAGTATTTT. It yields the protein CASSYASGPTDTQYF.

This clonotype was seen many times. The CDR3: CASSFRDRGPTGELFF. The CDR3 DNA reads TGTGCCAGCAGCTTCCGGGACAGGGGGCCAACCGGGGAGCTGTTTTTT. The gene calls are TRBV7-8 and TRBJ2-2; 12 bases agree with TRBD1. CDR3 length: 16 amino acids. The V and J ends lost 3 bases and 5 bases, in that order; junction bases with no gene match: 4. Germline CDR1 and CDR2: SGHVS and FQNEAQ.

In this sample, this clonotype turned up a few times. The rearrangement joins TRBV2 to TRBJ1-1, with D tentatively TRBD1 (5 bases). This CDR3 has 15 residues. Per germline, CDR1 SNHLY and CDR2 FYNNEI. Trimming stripped 2 bases from V and 4 bases from J, with 14 bases between. The CDR3 nucleotides read TGTGCCAGCAGTGAAAATCCGGGGGTAGGCACTGAAGCTTTCTTT. Translated: CASSENPGVGTEAFF.

CDR3 sequence (DNA): TGTGCCAGCAGCTTGGGAACTAGCGGAGGGGGAATAGCCAAAAACATTCAGTACTTC. As protein: CASSLGTSGGGIAKNIQYF. The chain couples TRBV5-4 to TRBJ2-4; TRBD2 matches at 8 bases. The CDR3 extends over 19 amino acids. CDR1 and CDR2 from the germline V gene are SGHNT and YYREEE (reference sequence). The V segment lost 0 bases and the J segment 0 bases; nucleotides outside the gene matches: 11. The entire variable domain, with the rest obtained from reference TRBV5-4 and TRBJ2-4, is as follows: ETGVTQSPTHLIKTRGQQVTLRCSSQSGHNTVSWYQQALGQGPQFIFQYYREEENGRGNFPPRFSGLQFPNYSSELNVNALELDDSALYLCASSLGTSGGGIAKNIQYFGAGTRLSVL.

Many counts were recorded for this clonotype. The rearrangement uses TRBV7-2 and TRBJ2-7; no clear D gene. The CDR3 extends over 12 amino acids. In germline, CDR1 is SGHTA, CDR2 FQGNSA. V lost 10 bases and J lost 1, with 11 bases in between. The CDR3 DNA follows: TGTGCCATCATCGACGGTTCCTACGAGCAGTACTTC. It codes for CAIIDGSYEQYF.

The V call is TRBV7-6, the J call TRBJ1-1; 10 nucleotides line up with TRBD1. Trimming cost V 4 bases and J 4 bases; bases outside gene matches: 9. CDR1 and CDR2 from the germline V gene are SGHVS and FNYEAQ. This CDR3 has 16 amino acids. The CDR3 coding sequence is TGTGCCAGCAGCTCGGGACAGGGGATGATGGGCACTGAAGCTTTCTTT. Protein product: CASSSGQGMMGTEAFF. Combining the CDR3 with reference TRBV7-6 and TRBJ1-1 gives the whole variable domain GAGVSQSPRYKVTKRGQDVALRCDPISGHVSLYWYRQALGQGPEFLTYFNYEAQQDKSGLPNDRFSAERPEGSISTLTIQRTEQRDSAMYRCASSSGQGMMGTEAFFGQGTRLTVV.

This clonotype was recorded many times. The CDR3 loop is CASSLLAPRYNEQFF. As DNA, the CDR3 is TGTGCCAGCAGCCTTCTAGCCCCGCGTTACAATGAGCAGTTCTTC. J is TRBJ2-1 and V is TRBV7-8; D might be TRBD2 (5 bases). The CDR3 sequence is 15 residues long. V lost 5 bases and J 4 bases, leaving 15 bases between the germline ends. Per germline, CDR1 SGHVS and CDR2 FQNEAQ.

The chain combines TRBV4-1 with TRBJ2-3; possibly TRBD2 for D (5 bases). V was pared by 4 bases and J by 1 base, with 12 bases between. The CDR3 has 15 residues. Germline V gene data show CDR1 as MGHRA and CDR2 as YSYEKL. This CDR3 reads CASSPPGWGTDTQYF. DNA for the CDR3: TGCGCCAGCAGCCCCCCGGGGTGGGGCACAGATACGCAGTATTTT.

The V call is TRBV7-9, the J call TRBJ1-5; D possibly corresponds to TRBD1 (5 bases). The CDR3 totals 16 residues. V shed 1 base and J shed 2 bases, with 12 bases lying between them. The V gene's germline CDR1 is SEHNR and CDR2 FQNEAQ (reference sequence). The CDR3 region is CASSLGLGTGNQPQHF. Written as DNA, the CDR3 is TGTGCCAGCAGCTTAGGGTTAGGGACGGGCAATCAGCCCCAGCATTTT. The full variable domain, its missing parts supplied by reference TRBV7-9 and TRBJ1-5, is DTGVSQNPRHKITKRGQNVTFRCDPISEHNRLYWYRQTLGQGPEFLTYFQNEAQLEKSRLLSDRFSAERPKGSFSTLEIQRTEQGDSAMYLCASSLGLGTGNQPQHFGDGTRLSIL.

V and J are TRBV6-2 or TRBV6-3 and TRBJ2-1; either TRBD1 or TRBD2 may supply D (5 bases each). Deletions cut 7 bases from V and 12 bases from J, with 25 bases between. This CDR3 region has 15 residues. CDR1 is MNHEY, CDR2 SVGEGT, per germline. This CDR3 is CASTTYRDRGVGQFF. The CDR3 DNA follows: TGTGCCAGCACTACCTACCGGGACCGAGGAGTTGGGCAGTTCTTC.

This clonotype was found many times. The chain carries TRBV11-2 and TRBJ2-3, with TRBD2 matching 10 bases. The CDR3 covers 19 residues. CDR1 is SGHAT and CDR2 is FQNNGV in the germline V gene. J was trimmed by 8 bases and V by 5 bases; bases with no gene match: 22. CDR3 DNA: TGTGCCAGCAGCCTCCGGCCCGGTAGGAAGCGGGAGGGCCGGGGTACGCAGTATTTT. Amino acids: CASSLRPGRKREGRGTQYF. Based on the CDR3 plus reference TRBV11-2 and TRBJ2-3, the full variable domain is EAGVAQSPRYKIIEKRQSVAFWCNPISGHATLYWYQQILGQGPKLLIQFQNNGVVDDSQLPKDRFSAERLKGVDSTLKIQPAKLEDSAVYLCASSLRPGRKREGRGTQYFGPGTRLTVL.

The chain recombines TRBV6-2 or TRBV6-3 with TRBJ2-4; D call uncertain. The germline gives CDR1 MNHEY, CDR2 SVGEGT. The CDR3 loop spans 12 amino acids. Deletions cut 2 bases from V and 6 bases from J, with 5 bases between. CDR3: CASSYGVNIQYF. CDR3 nucleotide sequence: TGTGCCAGCAGTTACGGGGTAAACATTCAGTACTTC.

V gene TRBV6-1 combines with J gene TRBJ1-2; no firm D call. The germline V and J ends were trimmed by 0 bases and 2 bases, with 16 bases remaining between them. The germline V gene encodes CDR1 MNHNS and CDR2 SASEGT. The length of the CDR3 is 17 residues. CDR3 coding DNA: TGTGCCAGCAGTGAAGCGCTTCTACGGACGGACAACTATGGCTACACCTTC. Its protein is CASSEALLRTDNYGYTF.

This clonotype was counted ten times or more. The genes are TRBV7-2 and TRBJ2-3; no clear D. V shed 2 bases and J shed 4 bases, with 4 bases lying between them. This CDR3 contains 12 residues. CDR1 is SGHTA and CDR2 is FQGNSA in the germline V gene. For the CDR3, the DNA is TGTGCCAGCAGCTTAATAGCAGATACGCAGTATTTT. Translating gives CASSLIADTQYF.

This clonotype was detected many times. This chain joins TRBV10-3 and TRBJ1-6; no clear D gene. Germline-derived CDR1 and CDR2 are ENHRY and SYGVKD. Trimming took off 0 bases at V and 0 bases at J, with 15 bases between the two ends. This CDR3 has 19 amino acids. The CDR3 loop is CAISESGSVLSSYNSPLHF. As DNA, the CDR3 is TGTGCCATCAGTGAGTCGGGGTCGGTTCTAAGCTCCTATAATTCACCCCTCCACTTT.

The chain uses TRBV11-2 and TRBJ1-2; D possibly corresponds to TRBD1 (5 bases). Between the trimmed V and J ends, which lost 2 bases and 5 bases, there was a span of 9 bases. Germline CDR1 and CDR2: SGHAT and FQNNGV. CDR3 size: 13 residues. CDR3: CASSLIGGYGYTF. CDR3 coding DNA: TGTGCCAGCAGCTTAATTGGGGGGTATGGCTACACCTTC.

This clonotype was seen a few times. This chain connects TRBV29-1 to TRBJ2-3; D not resolved. The CDR3 sequence is 12 residues long. Per germline, CDR1 SQVTM and CDR2 ANQGSEA. Trimming stripped 6 bases from V and 4 bases from J, with 11 bases between. The CDR3 region has the DNA TGCAGCGTGGGCCTTAGCTCAGATACGCAGTATTTT. It is translated as CSVGLSSDTQYF.

Details on this clonotype: This clone may be a read error of a much larger clone one base away. As the CDR3 is not closed by the conserved phenylalanine or tryptophan, this likely results from a read error. V usage is TRBV6-2 or TRBV6-3 and J usage is TRBJ1-2; a possible D gene is TRBD1 (5 bases). Trimming removed 2 bases at V and 7 bases at J, with 17 bases between. The germline V gene has CDR1 MNHEY and CDR2 SVGEGT. The CDR3 length is 15 residues. The CDR3 coding sequence is TGTGCCAGCAGTTACGGGGCCAACCTCCTCCTTGGCTACACCTCC. It encodes CASSYGANLLLGYTS.